Listed below are T cell receptor beta chains from one sample, sequenced in a study of memory CD4+ T cells and cytomegalovirus serostatus. Clones were read by immunoSEQ multiplex PCR, and TCRdb kept only the in-frame ones, dropping some. Counted here are about 100,000 clones, approximately 80% occurring once; the ten biggest clones make up 3.6%. The sample comprised memory CD4+ T cells from blood. These receptors all come from an adult in good health and CMV-seropositive. The CDR3 runs from the conserved cysteine through the conserved F or W. A D gene is named only where the DNA matches it firmly. Not all rows give a size; the values are once, few, many and, for expanded clones, a class.

V gene	D gene	J gene	clone size	CDR3 protein	CDR3 DNA
TRBV19	-	TRBJ2-3	once	CASSIGLADTQYF	TGTGCCAGTAGTATTGGATTAGCAGATACGCAGTATTTT
TRBV6-1	TRBD1	TRBJ1-1	-	CASSEGAGGDTEAFF	TGTGCCAGCAGTGAAGGGGCAGGGGGAGACACTGAAGCTTTCTTT
TRBV6-5	-	TRBJ2-2	-	CASSLNTGELFF	TGTGCCAGCAGCCTCAACACCGGGGAGCTGTTTTTT
TRBV18	-	TRBJ2-7	once	CASSGTANYEQYF	TGTGCCAGCTCTGGGACGGCAAACTACGAGCAGTACTTC
TRBV6-6	-	TRBJ1-1	-	CASQTGNTEAFF	TGTGCCAGCCAGACAGGGAACACTGAAGCTTTCTTT
TRBV7-2	TRBD2	TRBJ2-5	-	CASSWTSGSVEETQYF	TGTGCCAGCAGCTGGACTAGCGGGAGCGTTGAAGAGACCCAGTACTTC
TRBV7-9	-	TRBJ2-5	-	CASSSVTSQETQYF	TGTGCCAGCAGCTCGGTTACTTCTCAAGAGACCCAGTACTTC
TRBV7-9	TRBD2	TRBJ2-7	once	CASSHSGSLYEQYF	TGTGCCAGCAGCCACAGCGGGAGTCTCTACGAGCAGTACTTC
TRBV5-1	TRBD1	TRBJ2-4	-	CASSLAGTGLNIQYF	TGCGCCAGCAGCTTGGCCGGGACAGGGTTAAACATTCAGTACTTC
TRBV30	TRBD2	TRBJ2-5	-	CAWNVAGGPGTQYF	TGTGCCTGGAATGTAGCGGGAGGGCCCGGGACCCAGTACTTC
TRBV6-1	-	TRBJ2-5	-	CASSEAPGPQETQYF	TGTGCCAGCAGTGAAGCCCCCGGACCCCAAGAGACCCAGTACTTC
TRBV4-1	-	TRBJ1-1	few	CASSPGRVNTEAFF	TGCGCCAGCAGCCCGGGGAGGGTGAACACTGAAGCTTTCTTT
TRBV18	-	TRBJ2-4	-	CASSPGNPKNIQYF	TGTGCCAGCTCACCAGGGAACCCCAAAAACATTCAGTACTTC
TRBV19	-	TRBJ2-1	-	CASRSGSSYNEQFF	TGTGCCAGTAGATCCGGGAGCTCCTACAATGAGCAGTTCTTC
TRBV6-5	-	TRBJ2-3	-	CASSRIVGDTQYF	TGTGCCAGCAGTCGCATAGTAGGAGATACGCAGTATTTT
TRBV23-1	-	TRBJ1-1	-	CASSHSHGIHGPEAFF	TGCGCCAGCAGTCATTCCCATGGTATCCACGGACCTGAAGCTTTCTTT
TRBV30	-	TRBJ1-2	-	CAWSKGVSYGYTF	TGTGCCTGGAGTAAGGGAGTGAGTTATGGCTACACCTTC
TRBV18	TRBD1	TRBJ2-6	-	CASSPPGTGTGANVLTF	TGTGCCAGCTCACCACCGGGGACAGGGACTGGGGCCAACGTCCTGACTTTC
TRBV5-5	TRBD1	TRBJ2-5	-	CASSLLGTDAQETQYF	TGTGCCAGCAGCTTGCTCGGGACAGACGCGCAAGAGACCCAGTACTTC
TRBV5-4	TRBD2	TRBJ2-1	-	CASSFGLAGEIYNEQFF	TGTGCCAGCAGCTTTGGACTAGCGGGAGAGATATACAATGAGCAGTTCTTC
TRBV7-2	TRBD2	TRBJ2-1	-	CASSLELAGVEQFF	TGTGCCAGCAGCTTAGAACTAGCGGGAGTTGAGCAGTTCTTC
TRBV29-1	-	TRBJ2-7	once	CSVILPGRIYEQYF	TGCAGCGTCATTCTCCCCGGCAGGATCTACGAGCAGTACTTC
TRBV5-1	-	TRBJ2-1	-	CASKDTGFEQFF	TGCGCCAGCAAAGACACCGGATTTGAGCAGTTCTTC
TRBV7-3	TRBD2	TRBJ2-3	once	CASSPRTSGTDTQYF	TGTGCCAGCAGCCCTAGGACTAGCGGCACAGATACGCAGTATTTT
TRBV11-3	TRBD1	TRBJ2-6	-	CASSLGQGSGANVLTF	TGTGCCAGCAGCTTGGGACAGGGAAGCGGGGCCAACGTCCTGACTTTC
TRBV28	-	TRBJ2-7	-	CASSPLQRVYEQYF	TGTGCCAGCAGCCCACTGCAGCGGGTCTACGAGCAGTACTTC
TRBV10-3	-	TRBJ1-1	-	CAITAQPNTEAFF	TGTGCCATCACGGCACAGCCGAACACTGAAGCTTTCTTT
TRBV5-6	TRBD2	TRBJ2-7	-	CASSLVSGRNGYEQYF	TGTGCCAGCAGCTTGGTAAGCGGGAGGAATGGGTACGAGCAGTACTTC
TRBV4-2	TRBD1	TRBJ1-5	once	CASSHLGQGGQPQHF	TGTGCCAGCAGCCACCTCGGACAGGGTGGGCAGCCCCAGCATTTT
TRBV7-9	-	TRBJ2-7	-	CASSLGLGRQYF	TGTGCCAGCAGCTTAGGGTTGGGTCGGCAGTACTTC
TRBV10-3	TRBD1	TRBJ2-7	-	CAISRTGSTNYEQYF	TGTGCCATCAGTCGGACAGGTTCTACCAACTACGAGCAGTACTTC
TRBV2	TRBD1	TRBJ1-5	-	CASSGQGGGNQPQHF	TGTGCCAGCAGCGGACAGGGGGGAGGGAATCAGCCCCAGCATTTT
TRBV7-2	-	TRBJ1-2	-	CASSLVVSGNYGYTF	TGTGCCAGCAGCTTAGTTGTCAGCGGGAACTATGGCTACACCTTC
TRBV10-1	-	TRBJ2-3	-	CASSESGPPTDTQYF	TGCGCCAGCAGTGAGAGCGGGCCTCCCACAGATACGCAGTATTTT